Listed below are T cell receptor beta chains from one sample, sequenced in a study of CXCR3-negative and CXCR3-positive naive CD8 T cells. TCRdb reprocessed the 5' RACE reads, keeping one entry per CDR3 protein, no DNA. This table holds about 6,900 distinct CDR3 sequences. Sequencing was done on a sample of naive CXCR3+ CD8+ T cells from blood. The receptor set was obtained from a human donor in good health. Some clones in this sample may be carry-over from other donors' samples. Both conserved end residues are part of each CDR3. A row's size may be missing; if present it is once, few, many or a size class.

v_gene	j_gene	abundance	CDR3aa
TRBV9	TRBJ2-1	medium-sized	CASSVGGSGSVNEQFF
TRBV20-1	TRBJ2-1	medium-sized	CSAPGLAETYNEQFF
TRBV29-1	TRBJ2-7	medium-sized	CSVFAGEGGEQYF
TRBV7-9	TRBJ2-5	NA	CASSLAQGYQETQYF
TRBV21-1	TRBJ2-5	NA	CASTSPRRETQYF
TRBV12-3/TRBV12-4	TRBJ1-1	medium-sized	CASIPDRATEAFF
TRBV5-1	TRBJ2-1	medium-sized	CASSLGGVVTYNEQFF
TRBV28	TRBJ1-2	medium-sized	CASSSYRVGNEGYTF
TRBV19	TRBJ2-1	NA	CASSMGGGRTTYNEQFF
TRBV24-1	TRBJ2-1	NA	CATRTSGRAGDEQFF
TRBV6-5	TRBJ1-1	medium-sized	CASRRQVNTEAFF
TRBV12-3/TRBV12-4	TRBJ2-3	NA	CASSSAGGVTDTQYF
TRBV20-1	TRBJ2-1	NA	CSARANNEQFF
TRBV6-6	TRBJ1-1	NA	CASSYSREMNTKAFF
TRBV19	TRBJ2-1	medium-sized	CASSFLAGAAYNEQFF